What follows are 15 T cell receptor beta chains derived from one specimen sequenced in a study of cytomegalovirus exposure and HLA in healthy donors. The PCR used 60 Vbeta and 13 Jbeta primers. TCRdb's table, derived via immunoSEQ multiplex PCR, lists solely in-frame clones and lacks some. The profile covers 120,000 to 150,000 clones, with about four fifths appearing a single time and 2% to 3% taken by the ten largest. The material sequenced was PBMCs. The receptors were sampled from a male donor in good health and CMV-seronegative.

This rearrangement joins TRBV6-6 to TRBJ2-7; TRBD1 matches 9 bases. Germline CDR1 and CDR2: MNHNY and SVGAGI (reference sequence). V was pared by 6 bases and J by 4 bases, with 7 bases of the junction left unmatched. The CDR3 length is 14 residues. CDR3 sequence (DNA): TGTGCCAGCAGCCCGACGGGACAGGGTTACGAGCAGTACTTC. Translation gives CASSPTGQGYEQYF.

This clone has just a few counts. In DNA, the CDR3 is TGCAGCGTTGACGGAAGGGCGGGTGGCACTGAAGCTTTCTTT. Translation: CSVDGRAGGTEAFF. The J gene is TRBJ1-1, the V gene TRBV29-1; D ambiguous. Per the germline V gene, CDR1 is SQVTM and CDR2 is ANQGSEA. The CDR3 loop spans 14 amino acids. The V end was cut by 3 bases, the J end by 4 bases, with 15 bases between.

The J gene is TRBJ2-1, the V gene TRBV13; no firm D call. The CDR3 spans 14 residues. Germline-derived CDR1 and CDR2 are PRHDT and FYEKMQ (reference sequence). V was clipped by 7 bases and J by 4 bases, with 14 bases between them. The CDR3: CASTQDSRYNEQFF. The CDR3 bases are TGTGCCAGCACCCAAGATAGCCGTTACAATGAGCAGTTCTTC. Using reference TRBV13 and TRBJ2-1 for the parts outside the CDR3, the full variable domain is AAGVIQSPRHLIKEKRETATLKCYPIPRHDTVYWYQQGPGQDPQFLISFYEKMQSDKGSIPDRFSAQQFSDYHSELNMSSLELGDSALYFCASTQDSRYNEQFFGPGTRLTVL.

The genes are TRBV5-6 and TRBJ1-2, with D possibly TRBD1 on 6 matching bases. V was clipped by 3 bases and J by 7 bases, with 19 bases between them. Germline CDR1 is SGHDT and CDR2 is YYEEEE. The CDR3 length is 15 residues. The CDR3 bases are TGTGCCAGCAGCTGGGGGGGACAAATTAAGCGTGGCTACACCTTC. Translating gives CASSWGGQIKRGYTF.

In DNA form, the CDR3 reads TGTGCCATCGGGGCGGGAGGGTCGGATACGCAGTATTTT. Protein: CAIGAGGSDTQYF. The chain links TRBV10-3 to TRBJ2-3, with TRBD2 identical over 9 bases. CDR1 ENHRY and CDR2 SYGVKD come from the germline V gene. The CDR3 length is 13 residues. V gave up 8 bases and J gave up 6 bases; unmatched junction bases: 6.

V gene TRBV7-6 combines with J gene TRBJ2-1; a weak D match, TRBD1 (5 bases). Germline V gene lookup returns CDR1 SGHVS and CDR2 FNYEAQ. The V end was cut by 5 bases, the J end by 4 bases, with 9 bases between. The CDR3 extends over 13 amino acids. DNA of the CDR3: TGTGCCAGCAGCAGGACACAGTACAATGAGCAGTTCTTC. This sequence encodes CASSRTQYNEQFF.

This clone was detected a few times. The chain carries TRBV27 and TRBJ2-3, with 10 bases fitting TRBD2. Germline-derived CDR1 and CDR2 are MNHEY and SMNVEV (reference sequence). V was pared by 6 bases and J by 4 bases, with 4 bases of the junction left unmatched. This CDR3 comprises 14 residues. The chain's CDR3 is CASSPSGSSDTQYF. The CDR3 DNA sequence: TGTGCCAGCAGCCCTAGCGGGAGTTCAGATACGCAGTATTTT.

The rearrangement links TRBV13 to TRBJ2-3; D might be TRBD1 (5 bases). The CDR3 is 15 residues long. Germline CDR1 PRHDT, CDR2 FYEKMQ (reference sequence). V was clipped by 2 bases and J by 3 bases, with 12 bases between them. CDR3 DNA sequence: TGTGCCAGCAGCTTAAATGGGGCAGGGACAGATACGCAGTATTTT. Amino acid sequence: CASSLNGAGTDTQYF.

This sequence joins TRBV15 and TRBJ2-1, with 9 bases aligning to TRBD1. This CDR3 spans 19 amino acids. Germline trimming cut 0 bases from V and 5 bases from J; bases unmatched to any gene: 14. CDR1 LNHNV and CDR2 YYDKDF come from the germline V gene (reference sequence). DNA of the CDR3: TGTGCCACCAGCAGAGATACAGGGGGCGCATGGAGCGCGGACAATGAGCAGTTCTTC. Translation: CATSRDTGGAWSADNEQFF.

CDR3 coding DNA: TGCGCCAGCAGCGTGAGCGGGAGGAAGTATTTT. This translates into CASSVSGRKYF. The chain recombines TRBV4-1 with TRBJ2-3, with 9 bases that match TRBD2. This CDR3 is 11 amino acids long. The V and J ends lost 5 bases and 13 bases, in that order; junction bases with no gene match: 4. The germline CDR1 and CDR2 sequences are MGHRA and YSYEKL.

The chain has TRBV7-8 and TRBJ2-7, with D maybe TRBD1 (5 bases). The CDR3 has 14 residues. Trimming shortened V by 3 bases and J by 4 bases, and 13 bases separated the two germline ends. Per the germline V gene, CDR1 is SGHVS and CDR2 is FQNEAQ. CDR3: CASSFPDSFYEQYF. The DNA for the CDR3 is TGTGCCAGCAGCTTTCCCGACAGCTTTTACGAGCAGTACTTC.

This clone was recorded only once. This rearrangement joins TRBV6-4 to TRBJ2-1, with 11 bases lining up with TRBD2. Losses at the gene ends were 5 bases for V and 8 bases for J; bases not matched to a gene: 11. Germline CDR1 reads MRHNA; CDR2 reads SNTAGT. The CDR3 is 16 amino acids. The CDR3 DNA is TGTGCCAGCAGTCGACTAGCGGGATCTCGCGTTGATGAGCAGTTCTTC. Encoded protein: CASSRLAGSRVDEQFF.

The V and J genes are TRBV7-2 and TRBJ2-7, with TRBD1 as a possible D gene (5 bases). Germline CDR1 and CDR2: SGHTA and FQGNSA. Trimming removed 9 bases at V and 3 bases at J, with 18 bases between. This CDR3 comprises 14 residues. In DNA form, the CDR3 reads TGTGCCAGTGCCCCTTGGTGGGGCCACTACGAGCAGTACTTC. It encodes CASAPWWGHYEQYF.

This clone showed up just once. The V gene is TRBV20-1, the J gene TRBJ1-4; tentatively, D is TRBD1 (5 bases). The CDR3 covers 11 residues. The germline CDR1 and CDR2 sequences are DFQATT and SNEGSKA (reference sequence). V dropped 0 bases and J dropped 16 bases, with 12 bases sitting between them. This CDR3 reads CSARDLGTPFF. The CDR3 nucleotides are TGCAGTGCTAGAGATCTAGGGACTCCGTTTTTT.

V usage is TRBV19 and J usage is TRBJ1-5; TRBD1 aligns across 10 bases. This CDR3 is 16 amino acids long. V lost 3 bases, J lost 5 bases, and 7 bases stayed unmatched. Germline loops: CDR1 LNHDA, CDR2 SQIVND (reference sequence). The CDR3 sequence is CASSISGQGVYQPQHF. CDR3 nucleotides: TGTGCCAGTAGTATCTCCGGACAGGGGGTGTATCAGCCCCAGCATTTT.